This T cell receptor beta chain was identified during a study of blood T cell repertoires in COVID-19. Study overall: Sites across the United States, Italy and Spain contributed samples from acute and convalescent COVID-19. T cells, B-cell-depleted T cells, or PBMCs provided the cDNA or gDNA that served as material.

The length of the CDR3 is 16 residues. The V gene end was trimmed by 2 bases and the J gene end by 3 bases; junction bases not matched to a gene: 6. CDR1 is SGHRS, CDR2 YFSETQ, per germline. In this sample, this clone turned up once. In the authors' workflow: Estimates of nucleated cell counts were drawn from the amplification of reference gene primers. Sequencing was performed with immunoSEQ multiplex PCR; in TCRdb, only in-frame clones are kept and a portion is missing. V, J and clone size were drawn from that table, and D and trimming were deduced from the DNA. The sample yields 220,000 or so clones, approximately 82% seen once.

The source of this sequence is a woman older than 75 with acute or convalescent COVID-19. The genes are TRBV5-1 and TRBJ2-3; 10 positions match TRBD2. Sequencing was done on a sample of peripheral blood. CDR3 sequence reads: CASSLGLAEGTDTQYF. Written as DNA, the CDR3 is TGCGCCAGCAGCTTAGGACTAGCGGAGGGAACAGATACGCAGTATTTT.